This TCR beta chain originates from a study of blood T cell repertoires in COVID-19. Study details: The United States, Italy and Spain were the sources of the acute and convalescent COVID-19 samples.

Original analysis: Cell counts per sample came from amplifying reference gene primers. Method: immunoSEQ multiplex PCR; TCRdb's copy keeps in-frame clones and lacks some. The V and J calls and clone size come from that table; D and trimming were worked out from the DNA. The sample holds approximately 470,000 clones; 87% are singletons and the top ten take 0.7%. Trimming removed 5 bases from V and 6 bases from J, with 13 bases in between. Germline CDR1 and CDR2: SEHNR and FQNEAQ (reference sequence). This CDR3 has 13 amino acids. This chain uses TRBV7-9 with TRBJ1-1; TRBD1 is a possible D gene (6 bases). This receptor was obtained from a woman between 18 and 29 years old who had recovered from COVID-19. The sample was PBMCs or T cells enriched from blood (not recorded which). The CDR3 here is CASSPQGNPEAFF. CDR3 in DNA: TGTGCCAGCAGCCCACAGGGAAACCCTGAAGCTTTCTTT.